The rows below give T cell receptor beta chains drawn from one sample of a study of cytotoxic CD8 clonotypes in ibrutinib-treated CLL. The table came from immunoSEQ multiplex PCR; TCRdb's copy has only in-frame clones and leaves some out. This table holds around 310,000 clones, about 80% found once. The specimen was PBMCs, collected before ibrutinib treatment. The receptors were sampled from a human donor with chronic lymphocytic leukemia. Both conserved end residues are part of each CDR3. The order of the fields is V gene, D gene, J gene, clone size, CDR3 DNA, CDR3 protein. D genes are given only for firm matches. Clone size is stated in some rows and not others, as once, few, many or a class when expanded.

V gene: TRBV7-7
D gene: TRBD2
J gene: TRBJ2-1
clone size: once
CDR3 DNA: TGTGCTAGCAGCCCAAACAGCGGGAGTCCCTACAATGAGCAGTTCTTC
CDR3 protein: CASSPNSGSPYNEQFF

V gene: TRBV2
D gene: NA
J gene: TRBJ1-4
clone size: NA
CDR3 DNA: TGTGCCAGCAGGGGGCAGGGATTCAGTAATGAAAAACTGTTTTTT
CDR3 protein: CASRGQGFSNEKLFF

V gene: TRBV6-5
D gene: TRBD1
J gene: TRBJ2-7
clone size: NA
CDR3 DNA: TGTGCCAGCAGTCGCCGGGACAGGGACGCCGGGCAGTACTTC
CDR3 protein: CASSRRDRDAGQYF

V gene: TRBV27
D gene: NA
J gene: TRBJ1-2
clone size: NA
CDR3 DNA: TGTGCCAGCATGAACATTGGATTGGGCGGTGGCTACACCTTC
CDR3 protein: CASMNIGLGGGYTF

V gene: TRBV7-9
D gene: NA
J gene: TRBJ1-2
clone size: NA
CDR3 DNA: TGTGCCAGCAGCTTAGAAAGGGGCTACACCTTC
CDR3 protein: CASSLERGYTF

V gene: TRBV9
D gene: NA
J gene: TRBJ2-7
clone size: NA
CDR3 DNA: TGTGCCAGCAGCGCCCTCCCGGCGCTGGGGACCGAGCAGTACTTC
CDR3 protein: CASSALPALGTEQYF

V gene: TRBV7-9
D gene: TRBD2
J gene: TRBJ2-3
clone size: NA
CDR3 DNA: TGTGCCAGCAGCTTACTGGGACTAGCGGGAGAAGATACGCAGTATTTT
CDR3 protein: CASSLLGLAGEDTQYF

V gene: TRBV10-3
D gene: NA
J gene: TRBJ1-1
clone size: NA
CDR3 DNA: TGTGCCATCAGTGAGTCGAAGGGCTTATACACTGAAGCTTTCTTT
CDR3 protein: CAISESKGLYTEAFF

V gene: TRBV6-6
D gene: NA
J gene: TRBJ1-4
clone size: few
CDR3 DNA: TGTGCCAGCAGCTCCGACAGGACTAATGAAAAACTGTTTTTT
CDR3 protein: CASSSDRTNEKLFF

V gene: TRBV5-6
D gene: NA
J gene: TRBJ2-7
clone size: NA
CDR3 DNA: TGTGCCAGCAGCTTGCGGGGGCCCGATGTGAAGCAGTACTTC
CDR3 protein: CASSLRGPDVKQYF

V gene: TRBV15
D gene: TRBD1
J gene: TRBJ1-4
clone size: NA
CDR3 DNA: TGTGCCACCAGCAGAGGTGGGCCGGGACAGATCGGTGAAAAACTGTTTTTT
CDR3 protein: CATSRGGPGQIGEKLFF

V gene: TRBV7-9
D gene: TRBD1
J gene: TRBJ1-1
clone size: NA
CDR3 DNA: TGTGCCAGCAGCCCGGACAGGAGAAACACTGAAGCTTTCTTT
CDR3 protein: CASSPDRRNTEAFF

V gene: TRBV5-1
D gene: NA
J gene: TRBJ1-1
clone size: NA
CDR3 DNA: TGCGCCAGCAGCTTGGTCACAAACACTGAAGCTTTCTTT
CDR3 protein: CASSLVTNTEAFF

V gene: TRBV28
D gene: NA
J gene: TRBJ2-1
clone size: NA
CDR3 DNA: TGTGCCAGCAGTACCACCTACAATGAGCAGTTCTTC
CDR3 protein: CASSTTYNEQFF

V gene: TRBV5-6
D gene: NA
J gene: TRBJ2-1
clone size: NA
CDR3 DNA: TGTGCCAGCAGCTTGGGGGATCGACAGGGAGGGAATGAGCAGTTCTTC
CDR3 protein: CASSLGDRQGGNEQFF

V gene: TRBV2
D gene: TRBD2
J gene: TRBJ2-7
clone size: NA
CDR3 DNA: TGTGCCAGCAGTGGAGGGAGGGCTAGAGCGGCCTACGAGCAGTACTTC
CDR3 protein: CASSGGRARAAYEQYF

V gene: TRBV7-3
D gene: TRBD1
J gene: TRBJ2-7
clone size: once
CDR3 DNA: TGTGCCAGCAGCTTATCGGGGACAGAGTCCTACGAGCAGTACTTC
CDR3 protein: CASSLSGTESYEQYF

V gene: TRBV5-4
D gene: TRBD1
J gene: TRBJ2-7
clone size: NA
CDR3 DNA: TGTGCCAGCAGCAATAGACAGGGGGCTAACGAGCAGTACTTC
CDR3 protein: CASSNRQGANEQYF

V gene: TRBV7-2
D gene: TRBD2
J gene: TRBJ2-1
clone size: NA
CDR3 DNA: TGTGCCAGCACCTTTAAGAGCAAAGTAGCGGGAACCTACAATGAGCAGTTCTTC
CDR3 protein: CASTFKSKVAGTYNEQFF

V gene: TRBV14
D gene: NA
J gene: TRBJ2-7
clone size: few
CDR3 DNA: TGTGCCAGCAGCCTAGTAAACTACGAGCAGTACTTC
CDR3 protein: CASSLVNYEQYF

V gene: TRBV6-5
D gene: NA
J gene: TRBJ1-1
clone size: once
CDR3 DNA: TGTGCCAGCAGCTCGGTAGGGGACACTGAAGCTTTCTTT
CDR3 protein: CASSSVGDTEAFF

V gene: TRBV18
D gene: TRBD2
J gene: TRBJ2-1
clone size: NA
CDR3 DNA: TGTGCCAGCTCACCAGGACTAGCGGGATATAATGAGCAGTTCTTC
CDR3 protein: CASSPGLAGYNEQFF

V gene: TRBV15
D gene: TRBD1
J gene: TRBJ1-1
clone size: NA
CDR3 DNA: TGTGCCACCAGCGGGGGACAGGGGGCGAACACTGAAGCTTTCTTT
CDR3 protein: CATSGGQGANTEAFF

V gene: TRBV9
D gene: TRBD1
J gene: TRBJ1-2
clone size: NA
CDR3 DNA: TGTGCCAGCAGTGCTGGGACAGGTCGATCCTATGGCTACACCTTC
CDR3 protein: CASSAGTGRSYGYTF

V gene: TRBV5-1
D gene: NA
J gene: TRBJ2-5
clone size: NA
CDR3 DNA: TGCGCCAGCAGCTTGGCACTCCGGCGAAGAGAGACCCAGTACTTC
CDR3 protein: CASSLALRRRETQYF

V gene: TRBV6-6
D gene: NA
J gene: TRBJ2-5
clone size: NA
CDR3 DNA: TGTGCCAGCAGCTCCAGTCGCTCGGGTCAAGAGACCCAGTACTTC
CDR3 protein: CASSSSRSGQETQYF

V gene: TRBV2
D gene: TRBD1
J gene: TRBJ2-7
clone size: once
CDR3 DNA: TGTGCCAGCAGCGTACAGGGGTATAGCGAGCAGTACTTC
CDR3 protein: CASSVQGYSEQYF

V gene: TRBV7-2
D gene: TRBD2
J gene: TRBJ2-7
clone size: NA
CDR3 DNA: TGTGCCAGCAGCTCCGGACTAGCGGGACGGGACGAGCAGTACTTC
CDR3 protein: CASSSGLAGRDEQYF

V gene: TRBV30
D gene: NA
J gene: TRBJ1-3
clone size: NA
CDR3 DNA: TGTGCCTGGGGCGGCTGGGGACTCTCTGGAAACACCATATATTTT
CDR3 protein: CAWGGWGLSGNTIYF

V gene: TRBV18
D gene: TRBD1
J gene: TRBJ1-1
clone size: NA
CDR3 DNA: TGTGCCAGCTCACCACAACCCCGTGACAGGGACACTGAAGCTTTCTTT
CDR3 protein: CASSPQPRDRDTEAFF

V gene: TRBV11-2
D gene: TRBD2
J gene: TRBJ2-7
clone size: NA
CDR3 DNA: TGTGCCAGCAGCCTAGGACTAGCTTCCTACGAGCAGTACTTC
CDR3 protein: CASSLGLASYEQYF